Listed below are T cell receptor beta chains from one sample, sequenced in a study of blood T cell repertoires in COVID-19. The data were produced by immunoSEQ multiplex PCR, yet TCRdb's version contains in-frame clones alone and is incomplete. The data show over 15,000 clones, 85% to 90% seen once. Specimen: peripheral blood. The source of these receptors is a human donor in a cohort sampled during active COVID-19. Each CDR3 is given with its conserved first and last residue. Each record gives: J gene, D gene, V gene, clone size, CDR3 DNA, CDR3 protein. A D gene is named only where the DNA matches it firmly. Clone size, where shown, is once, few, many, or a class for clones that have expanded.

J gene: TRBJ1-5; D gene: TRBD1; V gene: TRBV5-1; clone size: -; CDR3 DNA: TGCGCCAGCAGCTTGGACGGACAGGAGGGTCAGCCCCAGCATTTT; CDR3 protein: CASSLDGQEGQPQHF
J gene: TRBJ2-1; D gene: -; V gene: TRBV9; clone size: once; CDR3 DNA: TGTGCCAGCAGCGTAGGTCGGGAGTCCTACAATGAGCAGTTCTTC; CDR3 protein: CASSVGRESYNEQFF
J gene: TRBJ2-5; D gene: -; V gene: TRBV7-6; clone size: -; CDR3 DNA: TGTGCCAGCAGCTTCCACTCCAGGGGGACCCAGTACTTC; CDR3 protein: CASSFHSRGTQYF
J gene: TRBJ1-2; D gene: TRBD1; V gene: TRBV7-2; clone size: -; CDR3 DNA: TGTGCCAGCAGGGCCTCCGGGACAGAATATGGCTACACCTTC; CDR3 protein: CASRASGTEYGYTF
J gene: TRBJ2-1; D gene: TRBD2; V gene: TRBV5-1; clone size: -; CDR3 DNA: TGCGCCAGCAGCTTGGACCCGGGAGGGCCCTACAATGAGCAGTTCTTC; CDR3 protein: CASSLDPGGPYNEQFF
J gene: TRBJ1-5; D gene: -; V gene: TRBV5-1; clone size: -; CDR3 DNA: TGCGCCAGCAGCTTGGACCCAGATAGCAATCAGCCCCAGCATTTT; CDR3 protein: CASSLDPDSNQPQHF
J gene: TRBJ2-1; D gene: TRBD2; V gene: TRBV6-2/TRBV6-3; clone size: once; CDR3 DNA: TGTGCCAGCAGTACGCAGACTAGCGGGAGGGTCCGGGGAGGGCAGTTCTTC; CDR3 protein: CASSTQTSGRVRGGQFF
J gene: TRBJ2-2; D gene: TRBD2; V gene: TRBV15; clone size: -; CDR3 DNA: TGTGCCACCAGCAGGGGACTAGCGGGAGATAAAAACACCGGGGAGCTGTTTTTT; CDR3 protein: CATSRGLAGDKNTGELFF
J gene: TRBJ1-1; D gene: -; V gene: TRBV5-6; clone size: -; CDR3 DNA: TGTGCCAGCAGCCTGTCGGGCGGGGGGAACACTGAAGCTTTCTTT; CDR3 protein: CASSLSGGGNTEAFF
J gene: TRBJ1-1; D gene: -; V gene: TRBV9; clone size: -; CDR3 DNA: TGTGCCAGCAGCCCCCACGGGGGGGCTGAAGCTTTCTTT; CDR3 protein: CASSPHGGAEAFF
J gene: TRBJ1-6; D gene: TRBD1; V gene: TRBV4-3; clone size: -; CDR3 DNA: TGCGCCAGCAGCCAGACCGGGACAGTGGATTCACCCCTCCACTTT; CDR3 protein: CASSQTGTVDSPLHF
J gene: TRBJ2-7; D gene: TRBD2; V gene: TRBV6-5; clone size: -; CDR3 DNA: TGTGCCAGCCGGGGACTAGCGGGAGGGCCAGACGAGCAGTACTTC; CDR3 protein: CASRGLAGGPDEQYF
J gene: TRBJ1-5; D gene: -; V gene: TRBV6-2/TRBV6-3; clone size: -; CDR3 DNA: TGTGCCAGCAGCACAGACAGGAGAGCGAATCAGCCCCAGCATTTT; CDR3 protein: CASSTDRRANQPQHF
J gene: TRBJ2-1; D gene: TRBD1; V gene: TRBV4-1; clone size: -; CDR3 DNA: TGCGCCAGCAGCCAAGAGGTGACAGGGAGCAATGAGCAGTTCTTC; CDR3 protein: CASSQEVTGSNEQFF
J gene: TRBJ2-3; D gene: TRBD2; V gene: TRBV7-8; clone size: -; CDR3 DNA: TGTGCCAGCAGCCGGCTTCCGGGACTAGCGGGAGGGAGCCAAACAGATACGCAGTATTTT; CDR3 protein: CASSRLPGLAGGSQTDTQYF
J gene: TRBJ2-6; D gene: TRBD1; V gene: TRBV30; clone size: -; CDR3 DNA: TGTGCCTGGATAAGACGACAGGGCAGGGTCTCTGGGGCCAACGTCCTGACTTTC; CDR3 protein: CAWIRRQGRVSGANVLTF
J gene: TRBJ2-2; D gene: -; V gene: TRBV7-3; clone size: -; CDR3 DNA: TGTGCCAGCAGCTCGACAGGGAACACCGGGGAGCTGTTTTTT; CDR3 protein: CASSSTGNTGELFF
J gene: TRBJ2-5; D gene: TRBD1; V gene: TRBV4-1; clone size: -; CDR3 DNA: TGCGCCAGCAGCCAAGTGGGACAGGGAAAGACCCAGTACTTC; CDR3 protein: CASSQVGQGKTQYF
J gene: TRBJ1-5; D gene: TRBD1; V gene: TRBV19; clone size: -; CDR3 DNA: TGTGCCAGTATCAGGACAGGGTCAAATCAGCCCCAGCATTTT; CDR3 protein: CASIRTGSNQPQHF
J gene: TRBJ2-5; D gene: TRBD1; V gene: TRBV7-2; clone size: -; CDR3 DNA: TGTGCCAGCAGCCCCCTGGGACAGCTCCAAGAGACCCAGTACTTC; CDR3 protein: CASSPLGQLQETQYF
J gene: TRBJ1-2; D gene: TRBD1; V gene: TRBV11-2; clone size: -; CDR3 DNA: TGTGCCAGCAGCCCCGGCTCAACCGGGACAGGGTTTGGCTACACCTTC; CDR3 protein: CASSPGSTGTGFGYTF
J gene: TRBJ2-3; D gene: TRBD2; V gene: TRBV19; clone size: -; CDR3 DNA: TGTGCCAGTAGTCAACAGCGGGAGACAGATACGCAGTATTTT; CDR3 protein: CASSQQRETDTQYF
J gene: TRBJ1-2; D gene: TRBD1; V gene: TRBV28; clone size: -; CDR3 DNA: TGTGCCAGCAGACAACAGGGGGCGGGTACCTATGGCTACACCTTC; CDR3 protein: CASRQQGAGTYGYTF
J gene: TRBJ2-1; D gene: TRBD1; V gene: TRBV7-9; clone size: large; CDR3 DNA: TGTGCCAGCAGCTCGCCGGGACAGGGTGTATACAATGAGCAGTTCTTC; CDR3 protein: CASSSPGQGVYNEQFF
J gene: TRBJ1-1; D gene: TRBD1; V gene: TRBV12-3/TRBV12-4; clone size: few; CDR3 DNA: TGTGCCAGCAGGAGGGGGACAGGTGAAGCTTTCTTT; CDR3 protein: CASRRGTGEAFF
J gene: TRBJ2-7; D gene: TRBD1; V gene: TRBV5-1; clone size: -; CDR3 DNA: TGCGCCAGCAGCCCGGGACAGGTCGGCTACGAGCAGTACTTC; CDR3 protein: CASSPGQVGYEQYF
J gene: TRBJ1-1; D gene: -; V gene: TRBV4-2; clone size: -; CDR3 DNA: TGTGCCAGCAGCCAACCAGACAGGCTGAACACTGAAGCTTTCTTT; CDR3 protein: CASSQPDRLNTEAFF
J gene: TRBJ1-2; D gene: -; V gene: TRBV6-2/TRBV6-3; clone size: -; CDR3 DNA: TGTGCCAGCAGTTACTCTCGCCCAGGGGCCCATGGCTACACCTTC; CDR3 protein: CASSYSRPGAHGYTF
J gene: TRBJ2-7; D gene: TRBD1; V gene: TRBV7-2; clone size: -; CDR3 DNA: TGTGCCAGCAGCCCCTGGACAGGGCCGAGCTCCTACGAGCAGTACTTC; CDR3 protein: CASSPWTGPSSYEQYF
J gene: TRBJ1-2; D gene: -; V gene: TRBV7-3; clone size: -; CDR3 DNA: TGTGCCAGCAGCTCAACCGCCGGAGGCTATGGCTACACCTTC; CDR3 protein: CASSSTAGGYGYTF
J gene: TRBJ2-2; D gene: TRBD1; V gene: TRBV5-1; clone size: -; CDR3 DNA: TGCGCCACAATGGACAGGGTTGGAGCCGGGGAGCTGTTTTTT; CDR3 protein: CATMDRVGAGELFF
J gene: TRBJ1-3; D gene: -; V gene: TRBV2; clone size: once; CDR3 DNA: TGTGCCAGCAGGCGGGTTCTTTCGAACACCATATATTTT; CDR3 protein: CASRRVLSNTIYF
J gene: TRBJ2-7; D gene: TRBD2; V gene: TRBV6-4; clone size: -; CDR3 DNA: TGTGCCAGCAGTGATAGACTAGCGGGAGTCTGCGAGCAGTACTTC; CDR3 protein: CASSDRLAGVCEQYF
J gene: TRBJ2-3; D gene: -; V gene: TRBV5-1; clone size: -; CDR3 DNA: TGCGCCAGCAGCTCCGGGGTGGTGGCAGATACGCAGTATTTT; CDR3 protein: CASSSGVVADTQYF
J gene: TRBJ2-2; D gene: TRBD2; V gene: TRBV10-3; clone size: -; CDR3 DNA: TGTGCCATCAAAGAGGGACTAGCGGGAGGTGCGAACACCGGGGAGCTGTTTTTT; CDR3 protein: CAIKEGLAGGANTGELFF